These T cell receptor beta chains were read from a single sample in a study of post-analysis software for immune sequencing data. TCRdb called the PCR reads again in MiXCR, with one record for every CDR3 protein. The table includes 650,000 to 850,000 distinct CDR3 sequences, approximately 53% detected once. Sequenced: blood. The origin of the receptors is a girl aged 10 to 17 with multiple sclerosis. Each CDR3 is given with its conserved first and last residue. D genes are given only for firm matches. Clone sizes are given selectively: once, few, many, or a class where the clone is expanded.

TRBV20-1,-,TRBD1,TRBJ2-2,TGCAGTGCTTCGGACAGGGTGGGCACCGGGGAGCTGTTTTTT,CSASDRVGTGELFF
TRBV13,-,-,TRBJ2-7,TGTGCCAGCAGCTTAGCAGGGGGGGCAGCCTACGAGCAGTACTTC,CASSLAGGAAYEQYF
TRBV25-1,-,TRBD1,TRBJ2-1,TGTGCCAGCAGTGAAGGGACAGCCAACTCCTACAATGAGCAGTTCTTC,CASSEGTANSYNEQFF
TRBV6-1,-,-,TRBJ1-2,TGTGCCAGCAGTGACCGACCCTACTATGGCTACACCTTC,CASSDRPYYGYTF
TRBV6-4,-,-,TRBJ2-3,TGTGCCAGCAGATGGGGAGATACGCAGTATTTT,CASRWGDTQYF
TRBV12-3/TRBV12-4,-,-,TRBJ2-3,TGTGCCAGCACCCATGGGAGTTCGATGGAAGATACGCAGTATTTT,CASTHGSSMEDTQYF
TRBV14,-,TRBD2,TRBJ2-1,TGTGCCAGCAGCGGACTAGCGGGGGACTACAATGAGCAGTTCTTC,CASSGLAGDYNEQFF
TRBV20-1,-,-,TRBJ2-1,TGCAGTGCTAGAGATTTGACTAGGGTAACGAATGAGCAGTTCTTC,CSARDLTRVTNEQFF
TRBV7-9,-,-,TRBJ1-2,TGTGCCAGCAGCTCAATACAGGGACTCACTTTCGATGGCTACACCTTC,CASSSIQGLTFDGYTF
TRBV7-9,few,TRBD1,TRBJ2-7,TGTGCCAGCAGCTTATATAGGACAGGGGTAAACGAGCAGTACTTC,CASSLYRTGVNEQYF
TRBV12-3/TRBV12-4,few,-,TRBJ2-7,TGTGCCAGCAGAACCGGGACACCGTGGGAAGACGAGCAGTACTTC,CASRTGTPWEDEQYF
TRBV29-1,-,-,TRBJ2-5,TGCAGCGTTCACCGGGACCCGCTAGTTGGGTACTTC,CSVHRDPLVGYF
TRBV5-1,-,-,TRBJ2-7,TGCGCCAGCAGCTTTGGTCTTGAGCAGTACTTC,CASSFGLEQYF
TRBV9,-,TRBD1,TRBJ2-4,TGTGCCAGCAGCGACCCAGGGGGCGGCAAAAACATTCAGTACTTC,CASSDPGGGKNIQYF
TRBV21-1,-,-,TRBJ2-5,TGCGACTCTAGCGGCAATCAAGTGACCCAGTACTTC,CDSSGNQVTQYF
TRBV12-3/TRBV12-4,-,-,TRBJ2-6,TGTGCCAGCAGAGGAACAGGCTCTGGGGCCAACGTCCTGACTTTC,CASRGTGSGANVLTF
TRBV6-5,-,TRBD1,TRBJ1-4,TGTGCCATTGACAGGGGGTGGTCTAATGAAAAACTGTTTTTT,CAIDRGWSNEKLFF
TRBV10-2,few,TRBD2,TRBJ2-4,TGCGCCAGCAGACAGACTAGCGGGAGCGATCCTGCCACCAAAAACATTCAGTACTTC,CASRQTSGSDPATKNIQYF
TRBV7-9,many,-,TRBJ2-7,TGTGCCAGCAGCTTCTCCTACGAGCAGTACTTC,CASSFSYEQYF
TRBV7-9,-,-,TRBJ2-5,TGTGCCAGCAGCCCACCGGACGCTCGGACCCGAGAGACCCAGTACTTC,CASSPPDARTRETQYF
TRBV7-2,few,TRBD1,TRBJ1-2,TGTGCCAGCAGCCGAAGACAGGGGTCATCGGAAGGCTACACCTTC,CASSRRQGSSEGYTF
TRBV2,few,-,TRBJ2-5,TGTGCCAGCAGCCCCACGGGATCAACAGAGACCCAGTACTTC,CASSPTGSTETQYF
TRBV20-1,few,TRBD2,TRBJ2-1,TGCAGTGCTAGAGATCGGGGGCTAGCGGGAGGCCCCTACAATGAGCAGTTCTTC,CSARDRGLAGGPYNEQFF
TRBV9,-,TRBD1,TRBJ2-5,TGTGCCAGCAGCTCGACAGGGGTGGAGACCCAGTACTTC,CASSSTGVETQYF
TRBV14,-,TRBD1,TRBJ1-2,TGTGCCAGCAGCCCGGGGGACAGGCCCTACTATGGCTACACCTTC,CASSPGDRPYYGYTF
TRBV4-1,-,-,TRBJ1-2,TGCGCCAGCAGCGCCGCGGGGGCTCCCTATGGCTACACCTTC,CASSAAGAPYGYTF
TRBV7-2,once,-,TRBJ1-2,TGTGCCAGCAGCTTAGAAAGGCCATGGAGCTATGGCTACACCTTC,CASSLERPWSYGYTF
TRBV6-5,-,-,TRBJ2-7,TGTGCCAGTAGCAGGGATCTCTACGAGCAGTACTTC,CASSRDLYEQYF
TRBV7-9,-,-,TRBJ2-5,TGTGCCAGCAGCTTAGATAGGGCCGCCCCGGGAAAAGAGACCCAGTACTTC,CASSLDRAAPGKETQYF
TRBV3-1,-,TRBD2,TRBJ2-7,TGTGCCAGCAGCCCCTCGGGACTAGCGGGAGCCCGAGGTCTGTACTTC,CASSPSGLAGARGLYF
TRBV5-1,-,-,TRBJ2-7,TGCGCCAGCAGGAAGGAGACGGCTACTCCCTACGAGCAGTACTTC,CASRKETATPYEQYF
TRBV20-1,-,-,TRBJ2-3,TGCAGTGCTAGAGGGAAGCCGGCGAGGACAGATACGCAGTATTTT,CSARGKPARTDTQYF
TRBV6-5,few,-,TRBJ2-7,TGTGCCAGCAGTTACCGGCGAGGGCGGGGATACTCCTACGAGCAGTACTTC,CASSYRRGRGYSYEQYF
TRBV5-1,-,-,TRBJ2-7,TGCGCCAGCAGACTGCCGGGATCCCACGAGCAGTACTTC,CASRLPGSHEQYF
TRBV7-3,once,-,TRBJ2-1,TGTGCCAGCAGCTTAACAGGCGACCCAACCTACAATGAGCAGTTCTTC,CASSLTGDPTYNEQFF
TRBV6-5,-,TRBD1,TRBJ2-7,TGTGCCAGCAGTTACTCCCTGACAGGGGGCTCCTACGAGCAGTACTTC,CASSYSLTGGSYEQYF
TRBV29-1,-,TRBD1,TRBJ1-1,TGCAGCGTGGACGACAGGGGCACTGAAGCTTTCTTT,CSVDDRGTEAFF
TRBV7-6,-,-,TRBJ2-1,TGTGCCAGCGCCTTCAAACCGTGGAATGAGCAGTTCTTC,CASAFKPWNEQFF
TRBV20-1,few,-,TRBJ1-2,TGCAGTGCTCCGCAGGACTGGGGCTATGGCTACACCTTC,CSAPQDWGYGYTF
TRBV15,-,TRBD1,TRBJ2-1,TGTGCCACCAGCGCGTCCCGGGACAGGGCCAAGTTCTTC,CATSASRDRAKFF
TRBV6-6,-,-,TRBJ2-2,TGTGCCAGCAATCCAAGGTCGAACACCGGGGAGCTGTTTTTT,CASNPRSNTGELFF
TRBV25-1,-,-,TRBJ2-3,TGTGCCAGCTCCTCAGGCAGGGTGCGGTATACGGATACGCAGTATTTT,CASSSGRVRYTDTQYF
TRBV4-1,few,TRBD2,TRBJ2-7,TGCGCCAGCAGCCAAGATCCCGCGGGAGTGGGGTACGAGCAGTACTTC,CASSQDPAGVGYEQYF
TRBV29-1,-,TRBD2,TRBJ2-1,TGCAGCGTTGTCAGGGGGACTAGCGGGATCAATGAGCAGTTCTTC,CSVVRGTSGINEQFF
TRBV5-1,few,TRBD1,TRBJ1-1,TGCGCCAGCAGCCTGAACAGGGGGCGAATCACTGAAGCTTTCTTT,CASSLNRGRITEAFF
TRBV4-1,-,TRBD2,TRBJ2-1,TGCGCCAGCAGCCTAGAAATTAGCGGGGGCCATCATGAGCAGTTCTTC,CASSLEISGGHHEQFF
TRBV29-1,-,-,TRBJ2-2,TGCAGCGTTGGGTCAGCTTTGAACACCGGGGAGCTGTTTTTT,CSVGSALNTGELFF
TRBV29-1,-,-,TRBJ1-2,TGCAGCGTTGGGCGTGCCAACTATGGCTACACCTTC,CSVGRANYGYTF
TRBV4-2,-,-,TRBJ2-7,TGTGCCAGCAGCCAAGTTGGGGCGGGGGAGCAGTACTTC,CASSQVGAGEQYF
TRBV9,-,TRBD1,TRBJ1-2,TGTGCCAGCAGCGTAGGACCGGGACAGGGCATCTATGGCTACACCTTC,CASSVGPGQGIYGYTF
TRBV15,-,TRBD2,TRBJ2-1,TGTGCCACCAGCACGCACAGTCCGGGACTAGCGGGGTGGGATGAGCAGTTCTTC,CATSTHSPGLAGWDEQFF
TRBV27,-,-,TRBJ2-7,TGTGCCAGCAGTTTTAGGCAGGTCAACCCCACGGGCGAGCAGTACTTC,CASSFRQVNPTGEQYF
TRBV10-3,-,-,TRBJ2-4,TGTGCCATCAGTGAGTTAAGAGGGCAAGCAAACATTCAGTACTTC,CAISELRGQANIQYF
TRBV14,-,-,TRBJ2-7,TGTGCCAGCAGCCATGCCCGGAAGGGCGCTCAGCAGTACTTC,CASSHARKGAQQYF